The present TCR beta chain was sequenced within a study of T cell changes during pregnancy in multiple sclerosis. The data were produced by immunoSEQ multiplex PCR, yet TCRdb's version contains in-frame clones alone and is incomplete. The table records about 75,000 clones, 94% of them present only once. This TCR was recovered from a female donor with multiple sclerosis, enrolled in a pregnancy study. Specimen: CD4+ T cells from peripheral blood mononuclear cells, collected after pregnancy.

Written as DNA, the CDR3 is TGTGCCAGCAGGACAGGCACCGAAGCTTTCTTT. Its translation: CASRTGTEAFF. This chain connects TRBV6-5 to TRBJ1-1; D possibly corresponds to TRBD1 (6 bases). V lost 6 bases and J 8 bases, leaving 10 bases between the germline ends. The length of the CDR3 is 11 residues. The germline CDR1 and CDR2 sequences are MNHEY and SVGAGI.